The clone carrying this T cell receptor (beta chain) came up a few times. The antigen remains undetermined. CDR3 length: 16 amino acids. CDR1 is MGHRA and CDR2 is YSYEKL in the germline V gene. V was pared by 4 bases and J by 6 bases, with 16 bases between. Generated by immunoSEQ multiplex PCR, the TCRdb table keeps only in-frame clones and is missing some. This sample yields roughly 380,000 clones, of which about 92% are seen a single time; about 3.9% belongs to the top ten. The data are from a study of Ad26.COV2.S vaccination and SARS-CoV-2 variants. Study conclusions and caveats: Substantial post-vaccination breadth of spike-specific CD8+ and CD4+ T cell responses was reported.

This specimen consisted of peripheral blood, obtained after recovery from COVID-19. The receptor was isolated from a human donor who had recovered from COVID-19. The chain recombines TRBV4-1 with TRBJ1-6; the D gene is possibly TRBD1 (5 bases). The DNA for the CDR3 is TGCGCCAGCAGCCCGATAGGCCGGGACCTTAATTCACCCCTCCACTTT. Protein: CASSPIGRDLNSPLHF.